This T cell receptor beta chain was identified in a study of T cell repertoires in cytomegalovirus infection. Notes on the study in general: The ex vivo response was dominated by HLA-C-restricted CMV-specific TCR beta clonotypes.

About this clonotype itself: Its antigen is undetermined.

TCRdb independently ran MiXCR on the reads; one entry per CDR3 protein. This sample has just over 150,000 distinct CDR3 sequences, with about 20% found just once. V lost 6 bases, J lost 0 bases, and 9 bases lay in between. The CDR3 sequence is 14 residues long. Germline lookup yields CDR1 MNHEY and CDR2 SVGAGI. Sequences were obtained from PBMCs. The gene calls are TRBV6-5 and TRBJ1-3; tentative D call: TRBD1 (5 bases). This TCR was recovered from a human donor in good health (CMV status not recorded). Some clones in this sample may be carry-over from other donors' samples. CDR3 sequence (DNA): TGTGCCAGCAGCCCCGGGACCTCTGGAAACACCATATATTTT. The encoded protein is CASSPGTSGNTIYF.